This T cell receptor beta chain was retrieved from a study of OX40 agonist ivuxolimab in advanced cancers. Study-wide background: At 0.01 to 10 mg/kg, ivuxolimab was administered intravenously to patients every 2 weeks. People in dose escalation had one of these cancers: hepatocellular carcinoma, melanoma, renal cell or head and neck cancer. Participants, 75% to 85% male, averaged approximately 60 years of age, ranging from roughly 23 to 80. The study, taken as a whole, reports: Average numbers of expanded clones were greater in CD8+ T cells than in CD4+.

Produced via immunoSEQ multiplex PCR; TCRdb's table is partial and in-frame only. Here the sample spans fewer than 70,000 clones, approximately 89% being singletons. Trimming stripped 6 bases from V and 7 bases from J, with 13 bases between. The germline gives CDR1 SGHVS, CDR2 FNYEAQ. The CDR3 covers 14 residues. The table lists this clone with a few counts. Its antigen is unidentified. The chain uses TRBV7-6 and TRBJ1-6, with a possible D match to TRBD1 (5 bases). This TCR came from an adult with an advanced solid tumor such as melanoma, head and neck, liver or kidney cancer. The material sequenced was CD4+ or CD8+ T cells sorted from blood, taken in a trial of the OX40 agonist ivuxolimab. The CDR3 DNA is TGTGCCAGCAGTCGGACGACAGAGAATTCACCCCTCCACTTT. Translation: CASSRTTENSPLHF.